This TCR beta chain derives from a study of shared clonotypes between healthy human individuals. Measured with immunoSEQ multiplex PCR; TCRdb has only the in-frame clones, and not every one. Here the sample spans about 2.3 million clones, less than 95% being singletons. From germline, CDR1 is MRHNA and CDR2 SNTAGT. V lost 3 bases and J lost 8, with 11 bases in between. The CDR3 has 13 amino acids. Sequences were obtained from naive CD4+ T cells from PBMCs. Subset here: CD45RA+ positively selected. The receptor was isolated from a man between 18 and 29 years old in good health. Some clones in this sample may be carry-over from other donors' samples. V usage is TRBV6-4 and J usage is TRBJ2-4; TRBD1 might be the D (5 bases). CDR3 nucleotide sequence: TGTGCCAGCAGTGAGGAGATAGGGGACATTCAGTACTTC. It specifies CASSEEIGDIQYF.